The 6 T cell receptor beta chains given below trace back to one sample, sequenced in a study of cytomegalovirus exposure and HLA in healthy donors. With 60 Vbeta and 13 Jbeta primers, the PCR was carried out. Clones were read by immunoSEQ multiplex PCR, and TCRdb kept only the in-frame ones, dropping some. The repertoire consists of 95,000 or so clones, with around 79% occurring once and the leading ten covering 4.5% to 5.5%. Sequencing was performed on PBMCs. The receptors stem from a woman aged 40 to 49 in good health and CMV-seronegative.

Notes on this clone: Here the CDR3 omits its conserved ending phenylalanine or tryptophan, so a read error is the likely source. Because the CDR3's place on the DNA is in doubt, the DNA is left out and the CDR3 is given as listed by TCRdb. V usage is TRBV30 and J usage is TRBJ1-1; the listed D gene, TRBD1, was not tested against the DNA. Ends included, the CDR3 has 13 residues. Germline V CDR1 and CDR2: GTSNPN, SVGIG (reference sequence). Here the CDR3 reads CAWTRGLNTEALV.

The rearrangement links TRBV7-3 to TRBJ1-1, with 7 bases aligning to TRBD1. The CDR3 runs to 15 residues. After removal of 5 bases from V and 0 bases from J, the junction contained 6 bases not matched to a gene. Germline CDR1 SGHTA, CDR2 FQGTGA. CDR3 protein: CASSPGGQMNTEAFF. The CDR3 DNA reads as TGTGCCAGCAGCCCCGGGGGACAGATGAACACTGAAGCTTTCTTT.

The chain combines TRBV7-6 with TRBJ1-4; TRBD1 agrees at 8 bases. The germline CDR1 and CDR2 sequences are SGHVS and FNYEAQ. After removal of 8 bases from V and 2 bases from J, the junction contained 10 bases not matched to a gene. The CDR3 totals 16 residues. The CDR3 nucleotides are TGTGCCAGCCCACCGGACAGGGCCGCGACTAATGAAAAACTGTTTTTT. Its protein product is CASPPDRAATNEKLFF.

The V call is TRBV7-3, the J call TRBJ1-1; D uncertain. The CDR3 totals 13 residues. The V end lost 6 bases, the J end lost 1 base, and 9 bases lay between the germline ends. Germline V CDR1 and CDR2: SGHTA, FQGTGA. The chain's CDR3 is CASSRQPNTEAFF. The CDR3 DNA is TGTGCCAGCAGTCGACAACCGAACACTGAAGCTTTCTTT.

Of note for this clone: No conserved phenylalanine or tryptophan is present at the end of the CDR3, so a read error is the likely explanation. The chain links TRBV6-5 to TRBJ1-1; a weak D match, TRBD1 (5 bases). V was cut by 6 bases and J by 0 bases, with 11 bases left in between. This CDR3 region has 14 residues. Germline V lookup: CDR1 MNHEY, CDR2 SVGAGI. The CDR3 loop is CASSQGHLNTEAFV. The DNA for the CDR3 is TGTGCCAGCAGCCAAGGACACTTGAACACTGAAGCTTTCGTT.

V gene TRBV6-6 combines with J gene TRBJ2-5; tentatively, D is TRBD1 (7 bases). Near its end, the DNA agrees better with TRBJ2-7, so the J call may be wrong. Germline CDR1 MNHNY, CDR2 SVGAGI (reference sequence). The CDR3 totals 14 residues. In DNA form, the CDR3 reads TGTGCCAGCAGTTACGGAGGGGGCTGCTACGAGCAGTACTTC. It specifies CASSYGGGCYEQYF.